The entry below describes one T cell receptor (beta chain). The data were obtained in a study of radiation and T cells in renal cell carcinoma. Sample time point: blood 2 weeks post-SBRT. As to treatment: 15 Gy SBRT to primary tumor, nephrectomy 4 weeks later. Only in-frame clones appear in the TCRdb table, and some are missing; sequencing was by immunoSEQ multiplex PCR. The sample contains some 75,000 clones, roughly 82% of which appear only once. The sequence was obtained from a man aged 55 to 70 with renal cell carcinoma. Specimen: blood, collected from a patient whose treatment included radiotherapy and nephrectomy.

For the CDR3, the DNA is TGTGCCAGTATTAGGGCTGCGGGCGCCCAGGGCACCGGGGAGCTGTTTTTT. This encodes CASIRAAGAQGTGELFF. V usage is TRBV19 and J usage is TRBJ2-2; D is perhaps TRBD1 or TRBD2 (5 bases each). CDR1 and CDR2 from the germline V gene are LNHDA and SQIVND (reference sequence). V was shortened by 7 bases and J by 4 bases, with 22 bases between the two germline ends. This CDR3 comprises 17 residues. The complete variable domain, with remaining parts taken from reference TRBV19 and TRBJ2-2, reads DGGITQSPKYLFRKEGQNVTLSCEQNLNHDAMYWYRQDPGQGLRLIYYSQIVNDFQKGDIAEGYSVSREKKESFPLTVTSAQKNPTAFYLCASIRAAGAQGTGELFFGEGSRLTVL.